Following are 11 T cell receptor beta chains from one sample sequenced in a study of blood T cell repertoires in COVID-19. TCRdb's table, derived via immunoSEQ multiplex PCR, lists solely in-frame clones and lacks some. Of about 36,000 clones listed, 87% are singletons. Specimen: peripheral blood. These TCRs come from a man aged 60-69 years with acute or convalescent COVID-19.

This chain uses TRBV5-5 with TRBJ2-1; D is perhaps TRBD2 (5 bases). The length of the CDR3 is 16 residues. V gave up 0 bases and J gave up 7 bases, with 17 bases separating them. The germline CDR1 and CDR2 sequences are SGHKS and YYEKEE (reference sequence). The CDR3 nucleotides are TGTGCCAGCAGCTTGGTAGCGCAGGTTGGGATAAATGAGCAGTTCTTC. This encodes CASSLVAQVGINEQFF.

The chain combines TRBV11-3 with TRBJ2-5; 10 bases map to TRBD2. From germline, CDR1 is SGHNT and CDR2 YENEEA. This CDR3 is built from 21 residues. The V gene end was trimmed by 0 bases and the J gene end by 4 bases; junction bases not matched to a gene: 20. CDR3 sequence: CASSLEGVGASGSVAGETQYF. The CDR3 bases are TGTGCCAGCAGCTTAGAGGGAGTTGGGGCTAGCGGGAGTGTGGCCGGAGAGACCCAGTACTTC.

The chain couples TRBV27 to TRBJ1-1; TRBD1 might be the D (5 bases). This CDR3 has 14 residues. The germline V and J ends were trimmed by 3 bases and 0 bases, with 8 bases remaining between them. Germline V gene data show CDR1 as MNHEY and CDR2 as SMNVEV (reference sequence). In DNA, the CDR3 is TGTGCCAGCAGTTTTCGGGGGATGAACACTGAAGCTTTCTTT. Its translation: CASSFRGMNTEAFF.

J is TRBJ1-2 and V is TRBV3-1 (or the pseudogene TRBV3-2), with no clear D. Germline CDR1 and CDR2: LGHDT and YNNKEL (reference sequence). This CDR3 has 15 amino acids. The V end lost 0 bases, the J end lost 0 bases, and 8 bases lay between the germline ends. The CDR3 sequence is CASSQERITNYGYTF. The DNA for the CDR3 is TGTGCCAGCAGCCAAGAGCGGATAACTAACTATGGCTACACCTTC.

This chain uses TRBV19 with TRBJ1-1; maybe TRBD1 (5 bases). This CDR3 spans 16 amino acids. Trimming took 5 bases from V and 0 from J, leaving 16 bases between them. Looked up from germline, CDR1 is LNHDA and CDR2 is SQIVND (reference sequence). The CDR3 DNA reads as TGTGCCAGTAGTCCCTTCCTGGACAAAATGAACACTGAAGCTTTCTTT. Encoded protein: CASSPFLDKMNTEAFF. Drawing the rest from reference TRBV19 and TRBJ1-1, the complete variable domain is DGGITQSPKYLFRKEGQNVTLSCEQNLNHDAMYWYRQDPGQGLRLIYYSQIVNDFQKGDIAEGYSVSREKKESFPLTVTSAQKNPTAFYLCASSPFLDKMNTEAFFGQGTRLTVV.

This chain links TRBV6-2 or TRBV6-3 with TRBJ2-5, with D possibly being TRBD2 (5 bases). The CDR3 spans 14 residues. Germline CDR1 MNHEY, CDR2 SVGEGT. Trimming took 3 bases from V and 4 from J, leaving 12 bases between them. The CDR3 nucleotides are TGTGCCAGCAGTTATCAAGCCCGGGGAGAGACCCAGTACTTC. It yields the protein CASSYQARGETQYF.

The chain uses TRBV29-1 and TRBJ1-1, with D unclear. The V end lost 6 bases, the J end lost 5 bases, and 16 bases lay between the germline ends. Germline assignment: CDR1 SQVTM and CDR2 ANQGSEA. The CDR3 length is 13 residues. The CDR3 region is CSVRVGGGTEAFF. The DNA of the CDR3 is TGCAGCGTCCGCGTAGGAGGCGGTACTGAAGCTTTCTTT.

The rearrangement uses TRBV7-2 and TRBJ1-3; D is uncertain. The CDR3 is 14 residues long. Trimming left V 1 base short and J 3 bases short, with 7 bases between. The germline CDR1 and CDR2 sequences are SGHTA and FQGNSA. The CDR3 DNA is TGTGCCAGCAGCTTAGGACTCTTTGGAAACACCATATATTTT. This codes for CASSLGLFGNTIYF.

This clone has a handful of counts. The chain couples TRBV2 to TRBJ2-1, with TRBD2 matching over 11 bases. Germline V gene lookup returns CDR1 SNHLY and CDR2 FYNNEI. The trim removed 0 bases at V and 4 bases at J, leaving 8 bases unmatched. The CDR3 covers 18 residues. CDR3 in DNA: TGTGCCAGCAGTGAAGCGCTTCTGGCTAGCGGGGGGTACAATGAGCAGTTCTTC. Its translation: CASSEALLASGGYNEQFF.

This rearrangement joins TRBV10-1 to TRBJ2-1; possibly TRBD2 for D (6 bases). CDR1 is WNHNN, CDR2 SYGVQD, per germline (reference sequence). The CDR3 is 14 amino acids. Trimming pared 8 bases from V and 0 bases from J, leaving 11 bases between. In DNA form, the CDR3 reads TGCGCCAGCGGCGGGACTGGCTCCTACAATGAGCAGTTCTTC. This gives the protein CASGGTGSYNEQFF.

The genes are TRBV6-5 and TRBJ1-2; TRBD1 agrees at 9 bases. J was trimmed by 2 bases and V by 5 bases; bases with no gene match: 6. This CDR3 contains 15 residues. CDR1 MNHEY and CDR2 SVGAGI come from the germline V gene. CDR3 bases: TGTGCCAGCAGTCCACAGGGGGCGCAGAACTATGGCTACACCTTC. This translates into CASSPQGAQNYGYTF.